What follows are 26 T cell receptor beta chains derived from one specimen sequenced in a study of blood T cell repertoires in COVID-19. Here immunoSEQ multiplex PCR was the method, and the copy in TCRdb shows in-frame clones only, minus some. Of 130,000 or so clones listed, around 89% were seen once; the top ten hold 18%. The specimen sequenced was peripheral blood. Receptors were obtained from a man in his fifties with active or convalescent COVID-19.

J is TRBJ1-4 and V is TRBV11-2, with TRBD1 as a possible D gene (6 bases). The CDR3 runs 15 residues. Trimming took 5 bases from V and 2 from J, leaving 12 bases between them. Germline V lookup: CDR1 SGHAT, CDR2 FQNNGV. CDR3 protein: CASSAQGFTNEKLFF. CDR3 bases: TGTGCCAGCAGCGCACAGGGTTTTACTAATGAAAAACTGTTTTTT.

The chain joins TRBV4-1 to TRBJ1-6; D is ambiguous. CDR3 length equals 15 residues. CDR1 is MGHRA and CDR2 is YSYEKL in the germline V gene. Deletions cut 0 bases from V and 10 bases from J, with 13 bases between. The CDR3 region is CASSQDEEWPSPLHF. For the CDR3, the DNA is TGCGCCAGCAGCCAAGACGAGGAGTGGCCATCACCCCTCCACTTT.

This chain uses TRBV18 with TRBJ1-1; D remains unclear. CDR1 is KGHSH and CDR2 is LQKENI in the germline V gene. The V end was cut by 8 bases, the J end by 0 bases, with 13 bases between. The CDR3 has 14 residues. The CDR3 coding sequence is TGTGCCAGCGCTCAGCGGGGTTTGAACACTGAAGCTTTCTTT. Its translation is CASAQRGLNTEAFF.

The chain has TRBV27 and TRBJ1-4; D possibly corresponds to TRBD1 (6 bases). In germline, CDR1 is MNHEY, CDR2 SMNVEV (reference sequence). This CDR3 region has 13 residues. V was trimmed by 5 bases and J by 8 bases, leaving 12 bases between them. The DNA for the CDR3 is TGTGCCAGCAGTCCGGGGGGCGCGGAAAAACTGTTTTTT. Translation: CASSPGGAEKLFF.

J is TRBJ1-6 and V is TRBV5-6; D not resolved. The germline V gene encodes CDR1 SGHDT and CDR2 YYEEEE. The CDR3 has 17 residues. Between the trimmed V and J ends, which lost 2 bases and 0 bases, there was a span of 12 bases. The CDR3 reads CASSFGSGSSYNSPLHF. The CDR3, as DNA: TGTGCCAGCAGCTTTGGGTCGGGGAGCTCCTATAATTCACCCCTCCACTTT.

This chain connects TRBV28 to TRBJ2-5; 8 positions match TRBD2. V gave up 5 bases and J gave up 5 bases; unmatched junction bases: 16. The CDR3 has 17 amino acids. Germline V gene sequence: CDR1 MDHEN, CDR2 SYDVKM. This CDR3 reads CASSREGSGRFGETQYF. DNA for the CDR3: TGTGCCAGCAGTCGGGAGGGGTCAGGGAGGTTCGGGGAGACCCAGTACTTC.

The chain couples TRBV18 to TRBJ2-5, with 7 nucleotides matching TRBD1. CDR1 is KGHSH, CDR2 LQKENI, per germline. The CDR3 is made up of 16 amino acids. V gave up 3 bases and J gave up 3 bases; unmatched junction bases: 10. The CDR3 reads CASSPLLSGQKETQYF. Here the CDR3 DNA reads TGTGCCAGCTCACCTTTGCTTTCGGGACAGAAAGAGACCCAGTACTTC.

The chain's CDR3 is CASRRSEGAGGELFF. CDR3 coding DNA: TGTGCCAGCAGGCGCTCAGAGGGGGCGGGAGGGGAGCTGTTTTTT. This chain uses TRBV28 with TRBJ2-2; D may be TRBD1 (7 bases). The germline V gene has CDR1 MDHEN and CDR2 SYDVKM. V was cut by 6 bases and J by 8 bases, with 19 bases left in between. This CDR3 has 15 residues.

This rearrangement joins TRBV5-1 to TRBJ2-2, with D tentatively TRBD1 (5 bases). The CDR3 runs to 18 residues. Germline-derived CDR1 and CDR2 are SGHRS and YFSETQ. Trimming removed 0 bases from V and 1 base from J, with 16 bases in between. The CDR3 DNA reads TGCGCCAGCAGCTTGGAATCCAGGGCAGGAGTGAACACCGGGGAGCTGTTTTTT. Its protein is CASSLESRAGVNTGELFF.

The V call is TRBV6-1, the J call TRBJ1-5; perhaps TRBD1 as D (5 bases). The CDR3 is 14 amino acids. The V gene's germline CDR1 is MNHNS and CDR2 SASEGT. Trimming took 1 base from V and 4 from J, leaving 8 bases between them. The CDR3 protein is CASSEVGVNQPQHF. As DNA, the CDR3 is TGTGCCAGCAGTGAAGTAGGGGTTAATCAGCCCCAGCATTTT.

The rearrangement links TRBV5-1 to TRBJ2-7; 7 bases agree with TRBD1. Germline V lookup: CDR1 SGHRS, CDR2 YFSETQ. Trimming cost V 4 bases and J 0 bases; bases outside gene matches: 7. The CDR3 totals 15 residues. In DNA, the CDR3 is TGCGCCAGCAGCACACGACAGGGTAGCTCCTACGAGCAGTACTTC. It specifies CASSTRQGSSYEQYF.

The chain recombines TRBV24-1 with TRBJ2-1, with TRBD1 matching over 9 bases. This CDR3 contains 16 residues. V dropped 3 bases and J dropped 9; count of bases not matched to a gene: 11. Germline V lookup: CDR1 KGHDR, CDR2 SFDVKD. This CDR3 reads CATSDTGTGSFLEQFF. CDR3 nucleotides: TGTGCCACCAGTGATACCGGGACAGGGTCGTTTCTTGAGCAGTTCTTC.

The V and J genes are TRBV14 and TRBJ1-2; a weak D match, TRBD1 (5 bases). Trimming took off 2 bases at V and 7 bases at J, with 11 bases between the two ends. The CDR3 runs 13 residues. Germline V lookup: CDR1 SGHDN, CDR2 FVKESK. The CDR3 DNA is TGTGCCAGCAGCCAATCTGTAGGGGTTGGCTACACCTTC. It codes for CASSQSVGVGYTF.

The gene calls are TRBV19 and TRBJ2-7; tentatively, D is TRBD1 (6 bases). The CDR3 loop spans 13 amino acids. Per the germline V gene, CDR1 is LNHDA and CDR2 is SQIVND (reference sequence). The V and J ends lost 3 bases and 5 bases respectively, with 11 bases between them. CDR3 DNA: TGTGCCAGTAGTATTGGGAACAGGGACGAGCAGTACTTC. Protein: CASSIGNRDEQYF. The whole variable domain, filled in from reference TRBV19 and TRBJ2-7, reads DGGITQSPKYLFRKEGQNVTLSCEQNLNHDAMYWYRQDPGQGLRLIYYSQIVNDFQKGDIAEGYSVSREKKESFPLTVTSAQKNPTAFYLCASSIGNRDEQYFGPGTRLTVT.

The chain has TRBV28 and TRBJ2-7; possibly TRBD1 for D (5 bases). Germline-derived CDR1 and CDR2 are MDHEN and SYDVKM. Trimming stripped 9 bases from V and 5 bases from J, with 17 bases between. This CDR3 is 13 amino acids long. CDR3 loop: CASKTDRAHEQYF. In nucleotides, the CDR3 is TGTGCCAGTAAAACCGACAGAGCCCACGAGCAGTACTTC.

This chain links TRBV5-5 with TRBJ1-6; tentative D call: TRBD1 (5 bases). The V gene lost 5 bases and the J gene lost 7 bases, with 13 bases spanning the gap. The CDR3 has 14 amino acids. The germline V gene encodes CDR1 SGHKS and CDR2 YYEKEE (reference sequence). This chain's CDR3 is CASSGGMVNSPLHF. The CDR3 DNA is TGTGCCAGCAGTGGGGGGATGGTCAATTCACCCCTCCACTTT. The variable domain in full, with the rest retrieved from reference TRBV5-5 and TRBJ1-6, is DAGVTQSPTHLIKTRGQQVTLRCSPISGHKSVSWYQQVLGQGPQFIFQYYEKEERGRGNFPDRFSARQFPNYSSELNVNALLLGDSALYLCASSGGMVNSPLHFGNGTRLTVT.

The rearrangement links TRBV28 to TRBJ1-5, with a tentative D call TRBD1 (6 bases). The CDR3 length is 14 residues. Germline V CDR1 and CDR2: MDHEN, SYDVKM. V was trimmed by 7 bases and J by 4 bases, leaving 14 bases between them. The CDR3 bases are TGTGCCAGCACCCAGGGACATCAGAATCAGCCCCAGCATTTT. This codes for CASTQGHQNQPQHF.

The CDR3 DNA sequence: TGTGCCAGCAGTCCGACAGGGTTTATTACAGATACGCAGTATTTT. As protein: CASSPTGFITDTQYF. The rearrangement links TRBV28 to TRBJ2-3, with 7 bases matching TRBD1. CDR3 length: 15 amino acids. With V trimmed by 5 bases and J by 3 bases, 8 bases remained unmatched. CDR1 and CDR2 (germline): MDHEN, SYDVKM.

A few counts support this clone. The chain has TRBV14 and TRBJ2-1, with a tentative D call TRBD1 (5 bases). Germline V lookup: CDR1 SGHDN, CDR2 FVKESK. The CDR3 loop spans 17 amino acids. Trimming left V 4 bases short and J 2 bases short, with 18 bases between. Here the CDR3 DNA reads TGTGCCAGCAGCCTCCCTTCGGGCAGGGCGGCCTACAATGAGCAGTTCTTC. The encoded protein is CASSLPSGRAAYNEQFF.

V and J are TRBV14 and TRBJ2-7; no clear D. This CDR3 contains 17 residues. Germline lookup yields CDR1 SGHDN and CDR2 FVKESK. V lost 1 base to trimming and J lost 0 bases, with 16 bases between them. Here the CDR3 DNA reads TGTGCCAGCAGCCAAGGATTCAGCGCTATAAGCTCCTACGAGCAGTACTTC. Encoded protein: CASSQGFSAISSYEQYF.

The chain couples TRBV5-1 to TRBJ2-2; D is ambiguous. Trimming cost V 0 bases and J 2 bases, with 8 bases left between them. Germline CDR1 is SGHRS and CDR2 is YFSETQ. The CDR3 is made up of 15 amino acids. The CDR3 sequence is CASSLEASNTGELFF. The CDR3 coding sequence is TGCGCCAGCAGCTTGGAAGCCTCAAACACCGGGGAGCTGTTTTTT. The variable domain in full, completed from reference TRBV5-1 and TRBJ2-2, reads KAGVTQTPRYLIKTRGQQVTLSCSPISGHRSVSWYQQTPGQGLQFLFEYFSETQRNKGNFPGRFSGRQFSNSRSEMNVSTLELGDSALYLCASSLEASNTGELFFGEGSRLTVL.

The gene calls are TRBV5-4 and TRBJ2-3; TRBD1 matches at 9 bases. Germline lookup yields CDR1 SGHNT and CDR2 YYREEE (reference sequence). The CDR3 runs 15 residues. J was trimmed by 6 bases and V by 4 bases; bases with no gene match: 9. The CDR3 nucleotides read TGTGCCAGCAGCACTCAACAGGGGGCGTTGGATACGCAGTATTTT. Protein: CASSTQQGALDTQYF.

The gene calls are TRBV7-8 and TRBJ2-7, with 11 bases fitting TRBD1. CDR3 length equals 15 residues. Trimming took 6 bases from V and 5 from J; bases not matched to a gene: 9. In germline, CDR1 is SGHVS, CDR2 FQNEAQ. The CDR3, as DNA: TGTGCCAGCAGGTTTTTGGGACAGGGGGACCACGAGCAGTACTTC. Translation gives CASRFLGQGDHEQYF.

The chain recombines TRBV9 with TRBJ2-5; a possible D gene is TRBD1 (5 bases). Germline CDR1 and CDR2: SGDLS and YYNGEE. Deletions cut 0 bases from V and 1 base from J, with 7 bases between. CDR3 length: 14 amino acids. The CDR3 region has the DNA TGTGCCAGCAGCGTAGGCAGGGTCCAAGAGACCCAGTACTTC. This gives the protein CASSVGRVQETQYF.

The chain is built from TRBV10-3 and TRBJ2-2; TRBD2 matches at 12 bases. CDR1 ENHRY and CDR2 SYGVKD come from the germline V gene. The V and J ends lost 7 bases and 5 bases, in that order; junction bases with no gene match: 11. The CDR3 runs 17 residues. The CDR3 loop reads CAINTEPSGRGTGELFF. DNA for the CDR3: TGTGCCATCAATACCGAGCCTAGCGGGAGGGGGACCGGGGAGCTGTTTTTT.

This clone was recorded only once. This chain joins TRBV5-1 and TRBJ2-7; D may be TRBD1 (6 bases). The CDR3 runs to 17 residues. With 1 base removed from V and 2 bases from J, the gap between germline ends came to 19 bases. Looked up from germline, CDR1 is SGHRS and CDR2 is YFSETQ. The chain's CDR3 is CASSLLVGHGAAYEQYF. DNA of the CDR3: TGCGCCAGCAGCTTGCTCGTGGGACACGGGGCCGCCTACGAGCAGTACTTC.